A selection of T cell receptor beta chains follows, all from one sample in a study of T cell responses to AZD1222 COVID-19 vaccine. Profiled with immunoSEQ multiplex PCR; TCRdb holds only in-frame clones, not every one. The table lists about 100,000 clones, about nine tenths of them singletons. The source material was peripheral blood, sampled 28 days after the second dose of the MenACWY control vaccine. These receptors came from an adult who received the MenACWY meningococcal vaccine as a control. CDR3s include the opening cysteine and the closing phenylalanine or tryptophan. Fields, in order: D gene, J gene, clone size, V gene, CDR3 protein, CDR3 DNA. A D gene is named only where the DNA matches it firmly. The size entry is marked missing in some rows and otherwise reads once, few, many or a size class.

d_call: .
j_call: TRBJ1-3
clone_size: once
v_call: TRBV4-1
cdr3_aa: CASSQGTRNTIYF
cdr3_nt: TGCGCCAGCAGCCAAGGGACCCGAAACACCATATATTTT

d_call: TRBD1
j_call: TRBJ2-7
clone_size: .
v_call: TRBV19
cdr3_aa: CASSIGTGRGTIQYF
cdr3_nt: TGTGCCAGTAGTATCGGGACAGGAAGAGGGACGATCCAGTACTTC

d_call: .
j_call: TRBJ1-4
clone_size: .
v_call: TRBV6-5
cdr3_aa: CASSYLVNNEKLFF
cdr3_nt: TGTGCCAGCAGTTACCTTGTGAATAATGAAAAACTGTTTTTT

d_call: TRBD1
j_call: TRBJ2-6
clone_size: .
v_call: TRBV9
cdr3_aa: CASSVGQPNLSGANVLTF
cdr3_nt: TGTGCCAGCAGCGTGGGACAGCCAAATCTCTCTGGGGCCAACGTCCTGACTTTC

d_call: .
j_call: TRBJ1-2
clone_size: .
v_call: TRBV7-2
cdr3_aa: CASSLAWGKNYGYTF
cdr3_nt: TGTGCCAGCAGCTTAGCCTGGGGCAAGAACTATGGCTACACCTTC

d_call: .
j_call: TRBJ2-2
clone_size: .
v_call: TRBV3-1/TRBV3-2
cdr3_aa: CASERSLTGELFF
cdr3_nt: TGTGCCAGCGAACGGAGTCTCACCGGGGAGCTGTTTTTT

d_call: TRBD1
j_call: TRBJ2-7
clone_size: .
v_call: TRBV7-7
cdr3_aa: CASSPGQGPYEQYF
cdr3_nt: TGTGCTAGCAGCCCCGGACAGGGACCCTACGAGCAGTACTTC

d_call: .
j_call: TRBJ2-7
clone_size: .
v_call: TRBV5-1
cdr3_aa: CASSFESGKYEQYF
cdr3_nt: TGCGCCAGCAGCTTTGAGTCCGGAAAATACGAGCAGTACTTC

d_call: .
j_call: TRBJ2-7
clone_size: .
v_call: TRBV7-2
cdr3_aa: CASSPSVHEQYF
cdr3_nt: TGTGCCAGCAGCCCTTCCGTTCACGAGCAGTACTTC

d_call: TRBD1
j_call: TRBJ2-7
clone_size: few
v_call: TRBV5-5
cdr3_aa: CASSYRQGSTYEQYF
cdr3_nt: TGTGCCAGCAGCTACCGACAGGGTAGCACCTACGAGCAGTACTTC

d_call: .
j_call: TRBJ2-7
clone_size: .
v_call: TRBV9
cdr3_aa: CASSVTPRGDEQYF
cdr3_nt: TGTGCCAGCAGCGTTACCCCGAGGGGGGACGAGCAGTACTTC

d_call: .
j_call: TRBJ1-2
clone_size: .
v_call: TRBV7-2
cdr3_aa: CASSLALGRRNYGYTF
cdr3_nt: TGTGCCAGCAGCTTAGCATTGGGCAGGCGCAACTATGGCTACACCTTC

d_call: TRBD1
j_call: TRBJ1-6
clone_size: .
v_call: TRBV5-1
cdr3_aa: CASSLGLGQTLNSPLHF
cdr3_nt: TGCGCCAGCAGCTTGGGTCTGGGACAGACCCTTAATTCACCCCTCCACTTT

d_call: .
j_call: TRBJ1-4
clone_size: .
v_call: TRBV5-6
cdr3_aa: CASSPISDRGNEKLFF
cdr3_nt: TGTGCCAGCAGCCCAATATCAGACAGAGGAAATGAAAAACTGTTTTTT

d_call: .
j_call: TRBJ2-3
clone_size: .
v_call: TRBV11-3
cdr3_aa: CASSLVPDTQYF
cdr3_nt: TGTGCCAGCAGCTTAGTGCCAGATACGCAGTATTTT

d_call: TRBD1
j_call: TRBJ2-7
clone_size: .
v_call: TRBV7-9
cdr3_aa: CASSGPGTDVYEQYF
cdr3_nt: TGTGCCAGCAGCGGACCCGGGACAGACGTCTACGAGCAGTACTTC

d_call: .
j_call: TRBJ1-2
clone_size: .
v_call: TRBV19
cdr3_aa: CASSIPGTREGYTF
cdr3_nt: TGTGCCAGTAGTATCCCCGGGACCCGAGAGGGCTACACCTTC

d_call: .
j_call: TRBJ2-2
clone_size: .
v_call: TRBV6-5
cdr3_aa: CASSYQLSGTGELFF
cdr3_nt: TGTGCCAGCAGTTACCAGCTCTCAGGCACCGGGGAGCTGTTTTTT

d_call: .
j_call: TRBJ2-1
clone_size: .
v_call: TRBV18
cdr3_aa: CASSTRAEQFF
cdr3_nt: TGTGCCAGCTCAACCCGGGCCGAGCAGTTCTTC

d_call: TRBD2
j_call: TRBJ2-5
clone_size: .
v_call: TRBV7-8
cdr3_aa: CASSQGLAGGRRSETQYF
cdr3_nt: TGTGCCAGCAGCCAGGGACTAGCGGGGGGGCGGAGGTCGGAGACCCAGTACTTC

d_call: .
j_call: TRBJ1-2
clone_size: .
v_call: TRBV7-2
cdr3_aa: CASSLGIGFNYGYTF
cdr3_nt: TGTGCCAGCAGCCTAGGAATAGGCTTCAACTATGGCTACACCTTC

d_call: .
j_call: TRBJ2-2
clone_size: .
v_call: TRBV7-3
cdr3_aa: CASSLNVRGTGELFF
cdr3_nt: TGTGCCAGCAGCTTAAACGTCAGAGGCACCGGGGAGCTGTTTTTT

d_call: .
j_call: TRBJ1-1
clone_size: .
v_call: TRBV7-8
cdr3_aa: CASSFYYRETLTEAFF
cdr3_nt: TGTGCCAGCAGCTTTTATTACAGGGAAACCTTAACTGAAGCTTTCTTT

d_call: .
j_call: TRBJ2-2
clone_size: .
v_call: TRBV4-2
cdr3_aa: CASSQVRDNTGELFF
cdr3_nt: TGTGCCAGCAGCCAAGTCAGGGATAACACCGGGGAGCTGTTTTTT

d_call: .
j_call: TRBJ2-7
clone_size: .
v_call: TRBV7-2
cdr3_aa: CASSLVSTASYEQYF
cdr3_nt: TGTGCCAGCAGCTTAGTTAGCACGGCCTCCTACGAGCAGTACTTC

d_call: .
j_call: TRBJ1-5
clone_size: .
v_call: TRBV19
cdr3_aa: CASTPTPEGRVYSNQPQHF
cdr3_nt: TGTGCCAGTACCCCAACCCCGGAGGGACGAGTATATAGCAATCAGCCCCAGCATTTT

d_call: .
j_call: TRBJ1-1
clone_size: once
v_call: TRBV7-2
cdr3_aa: CASSLGPYSQGTNTEAFF
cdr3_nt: TGTGCCAGCAGCTTAGGTCCCTATTCACAGGGTACTAACACTGAAGCTTTCTTT

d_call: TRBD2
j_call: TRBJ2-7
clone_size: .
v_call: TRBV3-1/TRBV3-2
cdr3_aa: CASSQGTSGGTYEQYF
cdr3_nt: TGTGCCAGCAGCCAGGGGACTAGCGGGGGCACCTACGAGCAGTACTTC

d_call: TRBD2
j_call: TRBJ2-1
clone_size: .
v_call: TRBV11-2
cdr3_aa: CASSTRLAGTYNEQFF
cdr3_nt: TGTGCCAGCAGCACCCGACTAGCGGGGACCTACAATGAGCAGTTCTTC

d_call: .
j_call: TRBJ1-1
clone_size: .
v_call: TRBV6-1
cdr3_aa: CASSEARGGKWGTEAFF
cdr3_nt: TGTGCCAGCAGTGAAGCCCGGGGCGGGAAGTGGGGCACTGAAGCTTTCTTT

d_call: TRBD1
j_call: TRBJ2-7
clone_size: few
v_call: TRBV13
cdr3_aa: CASSRPRQGAGEQYF
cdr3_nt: TGTGCCAGCAGCCGGCCCCGACAGGGGGCTGGGGAGCAGTACTTC

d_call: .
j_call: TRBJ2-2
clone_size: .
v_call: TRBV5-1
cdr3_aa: CASSLGVELFF
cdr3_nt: TGCGCCAGCAGCTTGGGGGTGGAGCTGTTTTTT